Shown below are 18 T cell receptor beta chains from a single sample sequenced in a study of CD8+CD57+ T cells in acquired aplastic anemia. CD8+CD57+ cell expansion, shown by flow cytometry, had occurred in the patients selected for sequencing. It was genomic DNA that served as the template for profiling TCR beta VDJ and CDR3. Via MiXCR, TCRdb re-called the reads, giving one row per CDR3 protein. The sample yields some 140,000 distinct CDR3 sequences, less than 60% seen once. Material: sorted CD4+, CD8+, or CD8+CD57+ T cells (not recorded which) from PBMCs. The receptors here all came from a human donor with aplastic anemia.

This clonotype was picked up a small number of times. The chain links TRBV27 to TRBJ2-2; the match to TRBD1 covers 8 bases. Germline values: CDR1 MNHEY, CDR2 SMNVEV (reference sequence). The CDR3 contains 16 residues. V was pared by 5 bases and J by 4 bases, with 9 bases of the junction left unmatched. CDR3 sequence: CASSSYGQGATGELFF. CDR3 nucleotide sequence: TGTGCCAGCAGTAGCTACGGACAGGGAGCCACCGGGGAGCTGTTTTTT.

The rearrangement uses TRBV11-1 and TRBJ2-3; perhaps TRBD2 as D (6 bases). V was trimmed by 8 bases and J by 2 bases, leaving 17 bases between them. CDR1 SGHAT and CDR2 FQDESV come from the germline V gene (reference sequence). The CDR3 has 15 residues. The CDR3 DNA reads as TGTGCCAGCCGAGGGGAACTAGCCAACACAGATACGCAGTATTTT. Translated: CASRGELANTDTQYF. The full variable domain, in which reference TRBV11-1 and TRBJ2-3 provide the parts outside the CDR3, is EAEVAQSPRYKITEKSQAVAFWCDPISGHATLYWYRQILGQGPELLVQFQDESVVDDSQLPKDRFSAERLKGVDSTLKIQPAELGDSAMYLCASRGELANTDTQYFGPGTRLTVL.

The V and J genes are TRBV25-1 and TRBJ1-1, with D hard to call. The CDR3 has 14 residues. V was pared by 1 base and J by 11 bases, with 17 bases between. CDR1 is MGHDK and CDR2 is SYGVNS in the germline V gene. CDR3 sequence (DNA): TGTGCCAGCAGTGAATGGGGAACCTCAAAACCGGCTTTCTTT. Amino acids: CASSEWGTSKPAFF.

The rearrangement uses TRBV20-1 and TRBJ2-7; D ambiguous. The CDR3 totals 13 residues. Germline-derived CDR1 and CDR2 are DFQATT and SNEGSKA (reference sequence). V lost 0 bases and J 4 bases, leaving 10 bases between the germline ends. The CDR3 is CSARDRRLYEQYF. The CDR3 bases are TGCAGTGCTAGAGATAGGAGACTTTACGAGCAGTACTTC.

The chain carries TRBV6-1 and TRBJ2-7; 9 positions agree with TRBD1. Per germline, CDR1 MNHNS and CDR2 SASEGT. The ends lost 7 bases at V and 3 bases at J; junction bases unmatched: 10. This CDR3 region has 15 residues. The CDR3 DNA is TGTGCCAGCAAAGGGACAGGGCCAAACCTCTACGAGCAGTACTTC. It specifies CASKGTGPNLYEQYF.

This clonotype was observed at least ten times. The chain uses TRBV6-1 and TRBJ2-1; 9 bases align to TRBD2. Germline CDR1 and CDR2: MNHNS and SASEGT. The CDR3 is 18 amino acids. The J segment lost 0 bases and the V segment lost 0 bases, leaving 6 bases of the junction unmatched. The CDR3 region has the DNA TGTGCCAGCAGTGAAGCGTTAGCGGGGGTAAGCTCCTACAATGAGCAGTTCTTC. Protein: CASSEALAGVSSYNEQFF.

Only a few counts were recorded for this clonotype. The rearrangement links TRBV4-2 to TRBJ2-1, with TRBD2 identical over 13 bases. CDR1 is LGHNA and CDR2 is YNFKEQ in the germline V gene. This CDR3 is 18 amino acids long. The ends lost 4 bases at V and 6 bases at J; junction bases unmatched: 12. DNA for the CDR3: TGTGCCAGCAGCCGAGCGGGACTAGCGGGGCCGGGCAGCAATGAGCAGTTCTTC. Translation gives CASSRAGLAGPGSNEQFF.

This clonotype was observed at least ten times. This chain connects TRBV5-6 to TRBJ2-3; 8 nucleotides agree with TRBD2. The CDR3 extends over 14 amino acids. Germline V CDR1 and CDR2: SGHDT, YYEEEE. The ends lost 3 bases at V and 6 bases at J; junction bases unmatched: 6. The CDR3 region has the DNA TGTGCCAGCAGCTCAGCGGGGGCCAGGGATACGCAGTATTTT. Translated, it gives CASSSAGARDTQYF.

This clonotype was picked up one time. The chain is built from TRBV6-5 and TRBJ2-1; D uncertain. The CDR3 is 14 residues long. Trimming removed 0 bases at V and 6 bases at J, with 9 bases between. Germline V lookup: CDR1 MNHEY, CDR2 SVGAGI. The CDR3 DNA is TGTGCCAGCAGTTACTCGACAAGAGGCAATGAGCAGTTCTTC. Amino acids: CASSYSTRGNEQFF.

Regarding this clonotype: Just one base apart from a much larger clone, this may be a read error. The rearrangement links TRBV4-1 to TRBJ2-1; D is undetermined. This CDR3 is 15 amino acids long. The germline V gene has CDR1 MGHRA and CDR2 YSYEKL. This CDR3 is CAGSQVESSYNEQFF. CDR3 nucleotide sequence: TGCGCCGGCAGCCAAGTTGAGAGCTCCTACAATGAGCAGTTCTTC.

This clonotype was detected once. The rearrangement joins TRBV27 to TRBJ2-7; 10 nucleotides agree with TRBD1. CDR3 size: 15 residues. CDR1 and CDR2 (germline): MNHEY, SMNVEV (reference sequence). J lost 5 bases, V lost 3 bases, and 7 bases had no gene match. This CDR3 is CASSFRDRGGDEQYF. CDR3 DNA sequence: TGTGCCAGCAGTTTCCGGGACAGGGGTGGGGACGAGCAGTACTTC.

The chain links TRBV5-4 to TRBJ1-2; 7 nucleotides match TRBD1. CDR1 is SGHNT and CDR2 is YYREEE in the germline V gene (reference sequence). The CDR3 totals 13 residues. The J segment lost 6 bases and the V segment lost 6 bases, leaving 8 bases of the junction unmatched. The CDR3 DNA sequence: TGTGCCAGCAAAAGACAGGGAGAGGATGGCTACACCTTC. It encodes CASKRQGEDGYTF.

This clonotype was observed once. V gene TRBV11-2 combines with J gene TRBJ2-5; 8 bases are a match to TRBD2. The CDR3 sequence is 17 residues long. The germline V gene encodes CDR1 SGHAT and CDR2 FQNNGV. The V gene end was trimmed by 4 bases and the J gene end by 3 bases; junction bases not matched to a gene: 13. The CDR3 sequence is CASSSVNREGDEETQYF. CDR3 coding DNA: TGTGCCAGCAGCTCAGTAAACCGGGAGGGTGACGAAGAGACCCAGTACTTC. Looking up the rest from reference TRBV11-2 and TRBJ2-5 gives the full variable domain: EAGVAQSPRYKIIEKRQSVAFWCNPISGHATLYWYQQILGQGPKLLIQFQNNGVVDDSQLPKDRFSAERLKGVDSTLKIQPAKLEDSAVYLCASSSVNREGDEETQYFGPGTRLLVL.

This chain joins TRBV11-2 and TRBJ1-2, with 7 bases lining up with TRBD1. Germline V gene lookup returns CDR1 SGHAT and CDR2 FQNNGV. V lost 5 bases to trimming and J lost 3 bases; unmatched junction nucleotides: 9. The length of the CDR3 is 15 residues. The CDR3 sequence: CASSGLRDSHYGYTF. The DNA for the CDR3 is TGTGCCAGCAGCGGACTAAGGGACAGCCACTATGGCTACACCTTC. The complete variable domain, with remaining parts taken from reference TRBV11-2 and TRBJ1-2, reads EAGVAQSPRYKIIEKRQSVAFWCNPISGHATLYWYQQILGQGPKLLIQFQNNGVVDDSQLPKDRFSAERLKGVDSTLKIQPAKLEDSAVYLCASSGLRDSHYGYTFGSGTRLTVV.

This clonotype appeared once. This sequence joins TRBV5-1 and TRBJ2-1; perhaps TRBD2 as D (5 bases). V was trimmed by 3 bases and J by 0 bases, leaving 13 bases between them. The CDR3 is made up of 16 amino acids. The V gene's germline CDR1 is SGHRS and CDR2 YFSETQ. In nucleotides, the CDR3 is TGCGCCAGCAGCTCGGTAGCGTCGAGCTCCTACAATGAGCAGTTCTTC. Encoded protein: CASSSVASSSYNEQFF.

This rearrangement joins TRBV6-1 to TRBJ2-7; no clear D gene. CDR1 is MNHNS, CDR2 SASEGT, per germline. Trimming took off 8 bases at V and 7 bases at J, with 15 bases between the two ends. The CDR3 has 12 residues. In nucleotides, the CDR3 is TGTGCCAGCCACTCTTGGGGTGGGGAGCAGTACTTC. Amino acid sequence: CASHSWGGEQYF.

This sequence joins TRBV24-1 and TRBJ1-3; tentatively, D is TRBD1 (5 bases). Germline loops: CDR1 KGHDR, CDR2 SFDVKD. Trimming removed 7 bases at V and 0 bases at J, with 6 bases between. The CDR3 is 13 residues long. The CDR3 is CATRDNSGNTIYF. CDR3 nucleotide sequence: TGTGCCACCAGGGACAACTCTGGAAACACCATATATTTT.

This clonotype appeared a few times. CDR3 nucleotide sequence: TGTGCCACCAGTGAGCGGCCTCCCTACAATGAGCAGTTCTTC. Residues: CATSERPPYNEQFF. The chain carries TRBV24-1 and TRBJ2-1; D not resolved. V was trimmed by 4 bases and J by 2 bases, leaving 8 bases between them. This CDR3 contains 14 residues. CDR1 is KGHDR and CDR2 is SFDVKD in the germline V gene.